The T cell receptor (beta chain) under discussion was sequenced for a study of T cells in Graves' hyperthyroidism and ophthalmopathy. The germline CDR1 and CDR2 sequences are MNHEY and SVGEGT. The junction had 8 bases not matched to a gene; V was cut back by 6 bases and J by 3 bases. This CDR3 contains 15 residues. Amplification yielded TCR beta CDR3 regions, with RNA transcripts as the source. TCR CDR3 regions were first amplified by RT-PCR with HTBI primers. TCRdb reanalysed the multiplex PCR reads using MiXCR and keeps one entry per CDR3 protein. The table has about 590,000 distinct CDR3 sequences, approximately 14% seen once. The table lists this clonotype with a few counts.

The sequencing input was blood. The sequence derives from a woman in her 30s with Graves' hyperthyroidism. The chain links TRBV6-2 or TRBV6-3 to TRBJ2-3, with 8 nucleotides matching TRBD2. CDR3 in amino acids: CASRQGLGRTDTQYF. In nucleotides, the CDR3 is TGTGCCAGCAGACAGGGACTAGGTAGAACAGATACGCAGTATTTT.